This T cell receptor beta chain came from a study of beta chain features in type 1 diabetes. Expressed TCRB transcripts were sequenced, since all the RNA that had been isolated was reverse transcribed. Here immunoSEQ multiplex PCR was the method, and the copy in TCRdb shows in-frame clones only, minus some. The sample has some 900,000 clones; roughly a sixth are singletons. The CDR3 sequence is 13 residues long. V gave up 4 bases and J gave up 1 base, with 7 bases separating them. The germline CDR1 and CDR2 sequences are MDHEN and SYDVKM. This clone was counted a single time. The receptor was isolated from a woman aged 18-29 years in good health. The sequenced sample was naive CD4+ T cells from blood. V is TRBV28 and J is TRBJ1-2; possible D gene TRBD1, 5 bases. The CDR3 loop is CASSWGLNYGYTF. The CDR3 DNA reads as TGTGCCAGCAGTTGGGGCCTTAACTATGGCTACACCTTC.